The clone carrying this T cell receptor beta chain was picked up a small number of times. The antigen is undetermined. This CDR3 has 14 amino acids. V dropped 4 bases and J dropped 0 bases, with 8 bases sitting between them. Germline V CDR1 and CDR2: SGHNT, YENEEA. The source of the sample is a study of beta chain features in type 1 diabetes. Study-wide results and limits: For Type 1 diabetes patients, all four CD4+ subsets carried TCRB CDR3s that were moderately but significantly shorter.

Every isolated RNA sample was fully reverse transcribed, so sequencing captured expressed TCRB transcripts. Profiling relied on immunoSEQ multiplex PCR, and the TCRdb table lists in-frame clones only, not all of them. The sample yields about 700,000 clones, 13% seen once. The chain links TRBV11-3 to TRBJ2-3, with D unresolved. The origin of this receptor is a man between 18 and 29 years old with type 1 diabetes. The specimen was naive CD4+ T cells from blood. CDR3 sequence (DNA): TGTGCCAGCAGCTACATCACTAGCACAGATACGCAGTATTTT. Translated, it gives CASSYITSTDTQYF.